The rows below give T cell receptor beta chains drawn from one sample of a study of cytomegalovirus exposure and HLA in healthy donors. TCRdb's table, derived via immunoSEQ multiplex PCR, lists solely in-frame clones and lacks some. This table has 250,000 or so clones, 87% appearing once. Sequencing used PBMCs. These receptors were taken from a man between 18 and 29 years old in good health and CMV-seropositive. Each CDR3 is given with its conserved first and last residue. The D gene is left open where the match is weak. Where a row states a size, it is once, few, many or the class of an expanded clone; other rows omit it.

clone_size: once; v_call: TRBV18; d_call: TRBD1; j_call: TRBJ1-2; cdr3_nt: TGTGCCAGCTCGGATACAGGGGGCTTCAACTATGGCTACACCTTC; cdr3_aa: CASSDTGGFNYGYTF
clone_size: -; v_call: TRBV25-1; d_call: -; j_call: TRBJ1-1; cdr3_nt: TGTGCCAGCAGTGAATATCGGGGGGCAAGGAAAGCTTTCTTT; cdr3_aa: CASSEYRGARKAFF
clone_size: -; v_call: TRBV27; d_call: TRBD2; j_call: TRBJ2-2; cdr3_nt: TGTGCCAGCAGTTCCCTCGGGACAGGACTAGCGGGAGTCGGGGAGCTGTTTTTT; cdr3_aa: CASSSLGTGLAGVGELFF
clone_size: -; v_call: TRBV28; d_call: -; j_call: TRBJ2-3; cdr3_nt: TGTGCCAGCAGTCGTAGGACAGTTAGCACAGATACGCAGTATTTT; cdr3_aa: CASSRRTVSTDTQYF
clone_size: -; v_call: TRBV5-6; d_call: -; j_call: TRBJ1-1; cdr3_nt: TGTGCCAGCAGCCAATCTTATAAGGGCATGAACACTGAAGCTTTCTTT; cdr3_aa: CASSQSYKGMNTEAFF
clone_size: -; v_call: TRBV7-2; d_call: TRBD2; j_call: TRBJ2-1; cdr3_nt: TGTGCCAGCAGCCCTAGCCCCGGGAGGGACAATGAGCAGTTCTTC; cdr3_aa: CASSPSPGRDNEQFF
clone_size: -; v_call: TRBV6-5; d_call: -; j_call: TRBJ2-2; cdr3_nt: TGTGCCAGCAGGTTATCCGGGGAGCTGTTTTTT; cdr3_aa: CASRLSGELFF
clone_size: -; v_call: TRBV28; d_call: -; j_call: TRBJ2-3; cdr3_nt: TGTGCCAGCAGTTTACCGGGGGCCGGCACAGATACGCAGTATTTT; cdr3_aa: CASSLPGAGTDTQYF
clone_size: -; v_call: TRBV5-1; d_call: -; j_call: TRBJ1-2; cdr3_nt: TGCGCCAGCAGCGGAGGGGCGGGCTATGGCTACACCTTC; cdr3_aa: CASSGGAGYGYTF
clone_size: -; v_call: TRBV2; d_call: TRBD1; j_call: TRBJ1-4; cdr3_nt: TGTGCCAGCAGCCGTTGGACAGGGGAGGGAAAACTGTTTTTT; cdr3_aa: CASSRWTGEGKLFF
clone_size: -; v_call: TRBV7-9; d_call: -; j_call: TRBJ2-1; cdr3_nt: TGTGCCAGCAGCCGGAGTACTGAGCAGTTCTTC; cdr3_aa: CASSRSTEQFF
clone_size: few; v_call: TRBV2; d_call: TRBD1; j_call: TRBJ1-5; cdr3_nt: TGTGCCAGCAACCCGACAGGGATCAGCAATCAGCCCCAGCATTTT; cdr3_aa: CASNPTGISNQPQHF
clone_size: -; v_call: TRBV6-1; d_call: -; j_call: TRBJ2-1; cdr3_nt: TGTGCCAGCAGTGAAGAGCTAGAGGGGGGCAATGAGCAGTTCTTC; cdr3_aa: CASSEELEGGNEQFF
clone_size: once; v_call: TRBV5-1; d_call: TRBD1; j_call: TRBJ1-2; cdr3_nt: TGCGCCAGCAGCTTGATTACCGGACAGGGGGCAGGTGGCTACACCTTC; cdr3_aa: CASSLITGQGAGGYTF
clone_size: -; v_call: TRBV7-6; d_call: -; j_call: TRBJ2-7; cdr3_nt: TGTGCCAGCAGCTTGGCCGGGACCGGCTCGGGGGAGCAGTACTTC; cdr3_aa: CASSLAGTGSGEQYF
clone_size: once; v_call: TRBV7-2; d_call: -; j_call: TRBJ2-3; cdr3_nt: TGTGCCAGCAGCTTAGATGGCGGTGCTGGGGATACGCAGTATTTT; cdr3_aa: CASSLDGGAGDTQYF
clone_size: -; v_call: TRBV28; d_call: TRBD1; j_call: TRBJ1-2; cdr3_nt: TGTGCCAGCAGCGGACAGGGGGCCCCTAACTATGGCTACACCTTC; cdr3_aa: CASSGQGAPNYGYTF
clone_size: -; v_call: TRBV19; d_call: TRBD2; j_call: TRBJ2-1; cdr3_nt: TGTGCCAGTACGTCCGGGAGGCTCCACAATGAGCAGTTCTTC; cdr3_aa: CASTSGRLHNEQFF
clone_size: once; v_call: TRBV7-2; d_call: -; j_call: TRBJ2-7; cdr3_nt: TGTGCCAGCAGCTTAGCGGCAGGCACCTACGAGCAGTACTTC; cdr3_aa: CASSLAAGTYEQYF
clone_size: few; v_call: TRBV7-2; d_call: TRBD1; j_call: TRBJ1-2; cdr3_nt: TGTGCCAGCAGCTTAAACAGGGGCAACCACTATGGCTACACCTTC; cdr3_aa: CASSLNRGNHYGYTF
clone_size: -; v_call: TRBV27; d_call: -; j_call: TRBJ2-1; cdr3_nt: TGTGCCAGCAGTGTAACAGGGAGTGAGCAGTTCTTC; cdr3_aa: CASSVTGSEQFF
clone_size: -; v_call: TRBV4-3; d_call: -; j_call: TRBJ2-4; cdr3_nt: TGCGCCAGCAGCCAATCCCGCAGGGTAGACATTCAGTACTTC; cdr3_aa: CASSQSRRVDIQYF
clone_size: -; v_call: TRBV27; d_call: -; j_call: TRBJ2-7; cdr3_nt: TGTGCCAGCAGCCCCCAGGGGGGCTCGAAGGAGCAGTACTTC; cdr3_aa: CASSPQGGSKEQYF
clone_size: -; v_call: TRBV28; d_call: -; j_call: TRBJ1-2; cdr3_nt: TGTGCCACTCGGGGGGGGGCCGACTATGGCTACACCTTC; cdr3_aa: CATRGGADYGYTF
clone_size: -; v_call: TRBV18; d_call: TRBD1; j_call: TRBJ2-5; cdr3_nt: TGTGCCAGCTCACCAGCCACAGGGGGGCAAGAGACCCAGTACTTC; cdr3_aa: CASSPATGGQETQYF
clone_size: -; v_call: TRBV15; d_call: TRBD1; j_call: TRBJ1-5; cdr3_nt: TGTGCCACCAGCAGAGGCCAGGGGACAGGGGGCTATCAGCCCCAGCATTTT; cdr3_aa: CATSRGQGTGGYQPQHF
clone_size: -; v_call: TRBV4-1; d_call: TRBD2; j_call: TRBJ2-4; cdr3_nt: TGCGCCCCCCAGGAGAGCCCTAGCGGAAAAAACATAGCCAAAAACATTCAGTACTTC; cdr3_aa: CAPQESPSGKNIAKNIQYF
clone_size: -; v_call: TRBV14; d_call: -; j_call: TRBJ2-7; cdr3_nt: TGTGCCAGCAGCCAAGGAGGGCAGGCCTTCTACGAGCAGTACTTC; cdr3_aa: CASSQGGQAFYEQYF
clone_size: -; v_call: TRBV27; d_call: TRBD2; j_call: TRBJ2-7; cdr3_nt: TGTGCCAGCAGTTTCGTGGGGGGGGTGCCCTACGAGCAGTACTTC; cdr3_aa: CASSFVGGVPYEQYF
clone_size: once; v_call: TRBV12-5; d_call: TRBD2; j_call: TRBJ2-1; cdr3_nt: TGTGCTAGTGGATCCGTAGCGGGAGCTTTTAATGAGCAGTTCTTC; cdr3_aa: CASGSVAGAFNEQFF
clone_size: few; v_call: TRBV30; d_call: -; j_call: TRBJ1-5; cdr3_nt: TGTGCCTGGAGTACCCAGGGCAATCAGCCCCAGCATTTT; cdr3_aa: CAWSTQGNQPQHF
clone_size: -; v_call: TRBV5-1; d_call: -; j_call: TRBJ2-1; cdr3_nt: TGCGCCAGCAGCTTGGGAGGCGAGTACAATGAGCAGTTCTTC; cdr3_aa: CASSLGGEYNEQFF
clone_size: -; v_call: TRBV6-4; d_call: TRBD2; j_call: TRBJ2-1; cdr3_nt: TGTGCCAGCAGCAGGACTAGCGCGAGACCGGGTGAGCAGTTCTTC; cdr3_aa: CASSRTSARPGEQFF
clone_size: -; v_call: TRBV19; d_call: -; j_call: TRBJ1-5; cdr3_nt: TGTGCCAGTAGTGAGCGATTCGGTTACAATCAGCCCCAGCATTTT; cdr3_aa: CASSERFGYNQPQHF
clone_size: many; v_call: TRBV4-2; d_call: -; j_call: TRBJ2-2; cdr3_nt: TGTGCCAGCAGCCAAGCGTGGCCGACCTCCGGGGAGCTGTTTTTT; cdr3_aa: CASSQAWPTSGELFF
clone_size: few; v_call: TRBV30; d_call: -; j_call: TRBJ1-3; cdr3_nt: TGTGCCTGGAGCCCCATGGGGGGGTCTGGAAACACCATATATTTT; cdr3_aa: CAWSPMGGSGNTIYF
clone_size: -; v_call: TRBV4-1; d_call: -; j_call: TRBJ1-3; cdr3_nt: TGCGCCAGCAGCCGGGGTGGTGTTGTCAACTCTGGAAACACCATATATTTT; cdr3_aa: CASSRGGVVNSGNTIYF
clone_size: once; v_call: TRBV5-6; d_call: -; j_call: TRBJ1-2; cdr3_nt: TGTGCCAGCAGCTTGGGCCTTAGGGGGTTCTATGGCTACACCTTC; cdr3_aa: CASSLGLRGFYGYTF
clone_size: -; v_call: TRBV7-2; d_call: -; j_call: TRBJ2-3; cdr3_nt: TGTGCCAGCAGCTTAGCGGGCGCAGATACGCAGTATTTT; cdr3_aa: CASSLAGADTQYF
clone_size: -; v_call: TRBV18; d_call: -; j_call: TRBJ2-3; cdr3_nt: TGTGCCAGCTCACCGAGAGGGACTACGCAGTATTTT; cdr3_aa: CASSPRGTTQYF
clone_size: -; v_call: TRBV5-1; d_call: -; j_call: TRBJ1-1; cdr3_nt: TGCGCCAGCAGCTTGATGGTAGGGAGCCCCACTGAAGCTTTCTTT; cdr3_aa: CASSLMVGSPTEAFF
clone_size: -; v_call: TRBV29-1; d_call: TRBD1; j_call: TRBJ2-2; cdr3_nt: TGCAGCGTTGAAGTTGGCCAGGGGGCAGGCGGGGAGCTGTTTTTT; cdr3_aa: CSVEVGQGAGGELFF
clone_size: -; v_call: TRBV7-2; d_call: TRBD1; j_call: TRBJ1-5; cdr3_nt: TGTGCCAGCAGCTACCGGGACAGGGGACAGCCCCAGCATTTT; cdr3_aa: CASSYRDRGQPQHF
clone_size: -; v_call: TRBV4-1; d_call: -; j_call: TRBJ1-5; cdr3_nt: TGCGCCAGCAGCCAAGATGGGTCGGCGCCTAGCAATCAGCCCCAGCATTTT; cdr3_aa: CASSQDGSAPSNQPQHF
clone_size: -; v_call: TRBV11-2; d_call: TRBD1; j_call: TRBJ2-7; cdr3_nt: TGTGCCAGCAGCTTCACTCAAGGGACAGGGAACGAGCAGTACTTC; cdr3_aa: CASSFTQGTGNEQYF
clone_size: -; v_call: TRBV10-3; d_call: -; j_call: TRBJ1-2; cdr3_nt: TGTGCCATCAGTGAAGGGGGGGACCCCTATGGCTACACCTTC; cdr3_aa: CAISEGGDPYGYTF
clone_size: once; v_call: TRBV28; d_call: TRBD2; j_call: TRBJ2-7; cdr3_nt: TGTGCCAGCAGCACCGGGACTAGCGGGAGATCCGAGCAGTACTTC; cdr3_aa: CASSTGTSGRSEQYF
clone_size: -; v_call: TRBV6-5; d_call: -; j_call: TRBJ1-2; cdr3_nt: TGTGCCAGCAGTTACTCGGCTCAGGCCTATGGCTACACCTTC; cdr3_aa: CASSYSAQAYGYTF
clone_size: -; v_call: TRBV5-1; d_call: -; j_call: TRBJ2-2; cdr3_nt: TGCGCCAGCAGCTTGGCATGGGGGGCAAGAACCGGGGAGCTGTTTTTT; cdr3_aa: CASSLAWGARTGELFF
clone_size: -; v_call: TRBV11-3; d_call: -; j_call: TRBJ2-7; cdr3_nt: TGTGCCAGCAGCTTAGTAGGGTTATCGATGCTCGTCGAGCAGTACTTC; cdr3_aa: CASSLVGLSMLVEQYF
clone_size: few; v_call: TRBV2; d_call: -; j_call: TRBJ1-2; cdr3_nt: TGTGCCAGCAGTGCGGGTTTACAGGGTTCTGGCGGCTACACCTTC; cdr3_aa: CASSAGLQGSGGYTF
clone_size: few; v_call: TRBV7-9; d_call: -; j_call: TRBJ1-2; cdr3_nt: TGTGCCAGCAGCTTAGTGAGGGATTACTATGGCTACACCTTC; cdr3_aa: CASSLVRDYYGYTF
clone_size: -; v_call: TRBV29-1; d_call: -; j_call: TRBJ2-5; cdr3_nt: TGCAGCGGCCCGGGAAACAGGGAGACCCAGTACTTC; cdr3_aa: CSGPGNRETQYF
clone_size: -; v_call: TRBV19; d_call: -; j_call: TRBJ2-7; cdr3_nt: TGTGCCAGTAGTAAGGCTGCCTCCTACGAGCAGTACTTC; cdr3_aa: CASSKAASYEQYF
clone_size: -; v_call: TRBV28; d_call: TRBD2; j_call: TRBJ2-7; cdr3_nt: TGTGCCAGCAGTCTCCGACTAGCGGGAGTCTACGAGCAGTACTTC; cdr3_aa: CASSLRLAGVYEQYF
clone_size: -; v_call: TRBV18; d_call: TRBD1; j_call: TRBJ2-7; cdr3_nt: TGTGCCAGCTCACCACGCGGGACAGGGGTTTCGGGGGAGCAGTACTTC; cdr3_aa: CASSPRGTGVSGEQYF
clone_size: -; v_call: TRBV29-1; d_call: TRBD1; j_call: TRBJ2-7; cdr3_nt: TGCAGCGCAACCGGGACAGGGGGCTACGAGCAGTACTTC; cdr3_aa: CSATGTGGYEQYF